These 5 T cell receptor beta chains were all obtained from the same sample, sequenced in a study of blood T cell repertoires in COVID-19. Assay used: immunoSEQ multiplex PCR; TCRdb lists only in-frame clones, some missing. The repertoire holds about 170,000 clones, approximately 74% seen once, with 3% in the top ten. Material: peripheral blood. These receptors all come from a woman of 80 years or more with acute or convalescent COVID-19.

This clone appeared a single time. V is TRBV10-3 and J is TRBJ2-1; D might be TRBD1 (6 bases). The germline V gene encodes CDR1 ENHRY and CDR2 SYGVKD. V lost 6 bases and J 5 bases, leaving 11 bases between the germline ends. CDR3 length: 13 residues. CDR3 bases: TGTGCCATCAGGGGGGCCCCGCACAATGAGCAGTTCTTC. Translated: CAIRGAPHNEQFF.

V and J are TRBV11-2 and TRBJ1-2; D not resolved. The germline V gene has CDR1 SGHAT and CDR2 FQNNGV. The CDR3 is made up of 14 amino acids. Trimming cost V 7 bases and J 3 bases, with 15 bases left between them. CDR3 sequence reads: CASTNMGIDYGYTF. In DNA, the CDR3 is TGTGCCAGCACCAACATGGGCATCGACTATGGCTACACCTTC.

The rearrangement joins TRBV5-4 to TRBJ2-7; 8 bases are shared with TRBD2. CDR1 is SGHNT and CDR2 is YYREEE in the germline V gene (reference sequence). CDR3 length: 15 amino acids. The V segment lost 5 bases and the J segment 2 bases; nucleotides outside the gene matches: 9. The CDR3 reads CASRLTGGAAYEQYF. The CDR3 region has the DNA TGTGCCAGCAGATTAACCGGGGGGGCGGCCTACGAGCAGTACTTC.

The rearrangement links TRBV10-1 to TRBJ2-7; 7 bases are shared with TRBD1. Germline loops: CDR1 WNHNN, CDR2 SYGVQD (reference sequence). The CDR3 runs 16 residues. The V and J ends lost 6 bases and 7 bases, in that order; junction bases with no gene match: 18. The CDR3 region is CASSRDREMVREEQYF. The DNA for the CDR3 is TGCGCCAGCAGCCGCGACAGGGAAATGGTTAGGGAAGAGCAGTACTTC.

J is TRBJ1-2 and V is TRBV19; D gene ambiguous. Germline values: CDR1 LNHDA, CDR2 SQIVND (reference sequence). Trimming took 7 bases from V and 4 from J, leaving 10 bases between them. The CDR3 contains 12 residues. As DNA, the CDR3 is TGTGCCAGTATGGCGGTAAGCTATGGCTACACCTTC. This codes for CASMAVSYGYTF. The entire variable domain, with the rest obtained from reference TRBV19 and TRBJ1-2, is as follows: DGGITQSPKYLFRKEGQNVTLSCEQNLNHDAMYWYRQDPGQGLRLIYYSQIVNDFQKGDIAEGYSVSREKKESFPLTVTSAQKNPTAFYLCASMAVSYGYTFGSGTRLTVV.